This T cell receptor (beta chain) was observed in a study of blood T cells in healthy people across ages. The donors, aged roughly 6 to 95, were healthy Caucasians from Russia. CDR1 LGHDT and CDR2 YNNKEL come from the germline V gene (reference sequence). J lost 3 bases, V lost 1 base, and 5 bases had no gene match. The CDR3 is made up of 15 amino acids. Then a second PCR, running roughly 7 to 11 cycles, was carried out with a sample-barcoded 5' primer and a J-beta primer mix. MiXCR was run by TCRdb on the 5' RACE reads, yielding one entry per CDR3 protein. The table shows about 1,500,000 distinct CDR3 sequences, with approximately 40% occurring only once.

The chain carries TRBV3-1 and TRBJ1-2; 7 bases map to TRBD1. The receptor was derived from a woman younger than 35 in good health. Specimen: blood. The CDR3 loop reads CASSQGQGVHYGYTF. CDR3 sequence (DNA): TGTGCCAGCAGCCAAGGACAGGGCGTTCACTATGGCTACACCTTC. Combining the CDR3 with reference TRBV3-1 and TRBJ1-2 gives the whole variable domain DTAVSQTPKYLVTQMGNDKSIKCEQNLGHDTMYWYKQDSKKFLKIMFSYNNKELIINETVPNRFSPKSPDKAHLNLHINSLELGDSAVYFCASSQGQGVHYGYTFGSGTRLTVV.